This TCR beta chain is from a study of CD8 T cells in ankylosing spondylitis. After removal of 3 bases from V and 1 base from J, the junction contained 2 bases not matched to a gene. Germline values: CDR1 SGDLS, CDR2 YYNGEE. There are 15 residues in the CDR3. This clonotype came up many times. Its target is unknown. Study results and limitations: The clones that were linked to disease were reported to be significantly enriched in matched synovial fluid samples from ankylosing spondylitis patients. Characteristic, it appeared, of ankylosing spondylitis blood was a TCR beta motif of about eight highly homologous variants.

Quantitative 5'-RACE with molecular barcodes produced the TCR beta libraries. Each CDR3 protein is one row after TCRdb ran MiXCR on the 5' RACE reads. In the table there are 9,900 or so distinct CDR3 sequences, 5% to 7.5% of which are singletons. V is TRBV9 and J is TRBJ2-3; 10 bases align to TRBD2. This sequence originates from a female donor with ankylosing spondylitis or in good health (not recorded which). The sample was blood, either unsorted or a sorted T cell fraction (not recorded which). CDR3 sequence reads: CASSDSGGRTDTQYF. The CDR3 coding sequence is TGTGCCAGCAGCGATAGCGGGGGGCGCACAGATACGCAGTATTTT. Complete variable domain (other parts from reference TRBV9 and TRBJ2-3): DSGVTQTPKHLITATGQRVTLRCSPRSGDLSVYWYQQSLDQGLQFLIQYYNGEERAKGNILERFSAQQFPDLHSELNLSSLELGDSALYFCASSDSGGRTDTQYFGPGTRLTVL.